Below, 13 T cell receptor beta chains from the same sample are listed, as sequenced in a study of response to subunit inactivated influenza vaccine. One entry per CDR3 protein, called by TCRdb with MiXCR from the RT-PCR reads. This table has 650,000 to 700,000 distinct CDR3 sequences, approximately 15% appearing once. The source was PBMCs from blood, collected roughly 12 days after vaccination. The receptors come from a man aged 50-59 years who received an inactivated influenza vaccine.

This clonotype was counted many times. The chain employs TRBV20-1 and TRBJ2-5; TRBD2 is a possible D gene (7 bases). The V gene's germline CDR1 is DFQATT and CDR2 SNEGSKA (reference sequence). V was trimmed by 1 base and J by 5 bases, leaving 20 bases between them. The CDR3 runs 16 residues. The CDR3 loop is CSARGRGGALRETQYF. The DNA for the CDR3 is TGCAGTGCTAGAGGCAGAGGGGGGGCGCTGAGGGAGACCCAGTACTTC.

This clonotype was counted only a few times. The chain carries TRBV28 and TRBJ1-4; 7 positions agree with TRBD1. Germline lookup yields CDR1 MDHEN and CDR2 SYDVKM. Unmatched junction bases numbered 9, after V lost 10 bases and J lost 7 bases. The CDR3 is 13 amino acids. In DNA form, the CDR3 reads TGTGCCATCCACGACAGGGCGGCTGAAAAACTGTTTTTT. Protein sequence: CAIHDRAAEKLFF.

V gene TRBV6-7 combines with J gene TRBJ2-1, with a tentative D call TRBD1 (6 bases). TRBV6-7 is flagged as an ORF with uncertain function. This CDR3 has 17 amino acids. Trimming left V 7 bases short and J 4 bases short, with 23 bases between. CDR3 DNA: TGTGCCAGCACCACCCCCTCCCGACAGGATTATTACAATGAGCAGTTCTTC. This gives the protein CASTTPSRQDYYNEQFF.

The CDR3 is CASQGETSYEQYF. In DNA, the CDR3 is TGTGCCAGCCAGGGGGAGACTTCCTACGAGCAGTACTTC. The chain carries TRBV11-1 and TRBJ2-7; 7 positions match TRBD1. Germline values: CDR1 SGHAT, CDR2 FQDESV (reference sequence). V gave up 8 bases and J gave up 1 base; unmatched junction bases: 5. This CDR3 is built from 13 residues.

The table lists this clonotype with a few counts. The V and J genes are TRBV29-1 and TRBJ2-3; the D gene could be TRBD1 or TRBD2 (6 bases each). Deletions cut 5 bases from V and 2 bases from J, with 20 bases between. This CDR3 is 16 amino acids long. Germline values: CDR1 SQVTM, CDR2 ANQGSEA. The chain's CDR3 is CSVQGGRWFHTDTQYF. The DNA of the CDR3 is TGCAGCGTTCAAGGGGGGAGGTGGTTCCACACAGATACGCAGTATTTT.

The V call is TRBV11-3, the J call TRBJ2-2, with D perhaps matching TRBD2 (5 bases). This CDR3 has 16 residues. The ends were cut back, 1 base at V and 6 bases at J, with 15 bases in the middle. The germline V gene has CDR1 SGHNT and CDR2 YENEEA. CDR3: CASSLVGLAGPGELFF. The CDR3 region has the DNA TGTGCCAGCAGCTTAGTCGGGCTAGCTGGCCCCGGGGAGCTGTTTTTT. Supplemented by reference TRBV11-3 and TRBJ2-2, the full variable domain reads EAGVVQSPRYKIIEKKQPVAFWCNPISGHNTLYWYLQNLGQGPELLIRYENEEAVDDSQLPKDRFSAERLKGVDSTLKIQPAELGDSAVYLCASSLVGLAGPGELFFGEGSRLTVL.

The chain has TRBV15 and TRBJ1-1; no clear D. The CDR3 length is 13 residues. V was cut by 6 bases and J by 1 base, with 9 bases left in between. CDR1 is LNHNV, CDR2 YYDKDF, per germline (reference sequence). The CDR3 DNA is TGTGCCACCAGAGGCAGGACGAACACTGAAGCTTTCTTT. Translated, it gives CATRGRTNTEAFF. The whole variable domain, filled in from reference TRBV15 and TRBJ1-1, reads DAMVIQNPRYQVTQFGKPVTLSCSQTLNHNVMYWYQQKSSQAPKLLFHYYDKDFNNEADTPDNFQSRRPNTSFCFLDIRSPGLGDTAMYLCATRGRTNTEAFFGQGTRLTVV.

With regard to this clonotype: A much larger clone lies a single base off, so this may be a read error. The chain carries TRBV6-5 and TRBJ2-7, with 12 nucleotides matching TRBD2. J lost 6 bases, V lost 4 bases, and 4 bases had no gene match. This CDR3 comprises 14 residues. Germline-derived CDR1 and CDR2 are MNHEY and SVGAGI. CDR3 bases: TGTGCCAGCAGTTTGACTAGCGGGAGTTTCGAGCAGTACTTC. Protein: CASSLTSGSFEQYF.

This chain joins TRBV4-1 and TRBJ2-1; maybe TRBD2 (6 bases). Germline V gene data show CDR1 as MGHRA and CDR2 as YSYEKL. The CDR3 totals 16 residues. Trimming cost V 1 base and J 1 base, with 11 bases left between them. The CDR3 loop reads CASSQVIGGSYNEQFF. As DNA, the CDR3 is TGCGCCAGCAGCCAAGTAATAGGAGGGTCCTACAATGAGCAGTTCTTC.

The chain employs TRBV3-1 and TRBJ2-7, with a tentative D call TRBD2 (5 bases). Trimming cost V 4 bases and J 5 bases, with 9 bases left between them. CDR1 LGHDT and CDR2 YNNKEL come from the germline V gene (reference sequence). The CDR3 loop spans 12 amino acids. CDR3 loop: CASSPPSNEQYF. As DNA, the CDR3 is TGTGCCAGCAGCCCTCCTAGCAACGAGCAGTACTTC.

The rearrangement links TRBV20-1 to TRBJ2-2, with 10 bases aligning to TRBD2. This CDR3 spans 18 amino acids. V dropped 0 bases and J dropped 4; count of bases not matched to a gene: 11. CDR1 is DFQATT, CDR2 SNEGSKA, per germline (reference sequence). The CDR3 protein is CSARDGLAGERFTGELFF. The CDR3, as DNA: TGCAGTGCTAGAGATGGGCTAGCGGGAGAAAGGTTCACCGGGGAGCTGTTTTTT.

This clonotype was detected a few times. The V and J genes are TRBV10-3 and TRBJ1-4, with 11 bases lining up with TRBD1. This CDR3 has 11 amino acids. CDR1 is ENHRY and CDR2 is SYGVKD in the germline V gene. Trimming cost V 8 bases and J 12 bases; bases outside gene matches: 2. This CDR3 is CAIGQGAELFF. The DNA for the CDR3 is TGTGCCATCGGACAGGGGGCGGAACTGTTTTTT.

The chain is built from TRBV20-1 and TRBJ2-7; TRBD1 agrees at 7 bases. The CDR3 is 13 residues long. V lost 6 bases and J lost 2; bases outside the gene matches: 7. Germline values: CDR1 DFQATT, CDR2 SNEGSKA (reference sequence). CDR3 sequence (DNA): TGCAGTGCAGAGACAGGGCGTACCTACGAGCAGTACTTC. This translates into CSAETGRTYEQYF.